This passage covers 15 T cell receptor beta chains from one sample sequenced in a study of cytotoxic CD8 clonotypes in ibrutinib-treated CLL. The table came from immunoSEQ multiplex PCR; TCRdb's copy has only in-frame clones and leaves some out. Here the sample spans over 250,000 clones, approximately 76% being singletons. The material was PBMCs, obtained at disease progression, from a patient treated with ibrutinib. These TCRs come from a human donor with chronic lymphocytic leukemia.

This CDR3 reads CASSYRLGWNSPLHF. DNA of the CDR3: TGCGCCAGCAGCTACCGACTGGGGTGGAATTCACCCCTCCACTTT. The chain has TRBV4-1 and TRBJ1-6; D unclear. The CDR3 totals 15 residues. The V end was cut by 5 bases, the J end by 7 bases, with 15 bases between. Germline V CDR1 and CDR2: MGHRA, YSYEKL.

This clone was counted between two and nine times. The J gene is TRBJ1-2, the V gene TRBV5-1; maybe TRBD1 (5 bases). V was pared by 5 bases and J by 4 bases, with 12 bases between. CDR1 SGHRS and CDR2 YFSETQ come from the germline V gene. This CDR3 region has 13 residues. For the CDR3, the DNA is TGCGCCAGCAGTCGGGACGGACTCTATGGCTACACCTTC. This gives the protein CASSRDGLYGYTF.

This CDR3 is CASSTPGSISNQPQHF. In nucleotides, the CDR3 is TGTGCCAGCAGTACCCCGGGATCAATTAGCAATCAGCCCCAGCATTTT. V is TRBV2 and J is TRBJ1-5; D is uncertain. The CDR3 loop spans 16 amino acids. Trimming left V 5 bases short and J 0 bases short, with 14 bases between. From germline, CDR1 is SNHLY and CDR2 FYNNEI.

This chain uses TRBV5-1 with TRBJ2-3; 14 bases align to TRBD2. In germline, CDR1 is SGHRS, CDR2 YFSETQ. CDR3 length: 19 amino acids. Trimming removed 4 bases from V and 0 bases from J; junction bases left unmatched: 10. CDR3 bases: TGCGCCAGCAGCGGGATAGGGACTAGCGGGAGCCCTAGCACAGATACGCAGTATTTT. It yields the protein CASSGIGTSGSPSTDTQYF. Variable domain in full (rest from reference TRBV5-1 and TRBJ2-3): KAGVTQTPRYLIKTRGQQVTLSCSPISGHRSVSWYQQTPGQGLQFLFEYFSETQRNKGNFPGRFSGRQFSNSRSEMNVSTLELGDSALYLCASSGIGTSGSPSTDTQYFGPGTRLTVL.

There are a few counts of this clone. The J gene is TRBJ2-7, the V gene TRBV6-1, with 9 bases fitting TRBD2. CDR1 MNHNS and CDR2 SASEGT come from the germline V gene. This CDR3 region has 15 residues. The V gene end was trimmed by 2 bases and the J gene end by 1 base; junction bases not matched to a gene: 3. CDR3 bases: TGTGCCAGCAGTGAACGGCTAGCGGGGTCCTACGAGCAGTACTTC. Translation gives CASSERLAGSYEQYF.

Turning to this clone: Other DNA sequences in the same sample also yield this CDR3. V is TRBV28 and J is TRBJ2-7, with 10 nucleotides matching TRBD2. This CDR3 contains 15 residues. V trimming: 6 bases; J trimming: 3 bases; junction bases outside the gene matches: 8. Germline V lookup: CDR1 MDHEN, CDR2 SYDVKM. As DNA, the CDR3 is TGTGCCAGCAGCCTCCGGACTAGCGGTAACTACGAGCAGTACTTC. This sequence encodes CASSLRTSGNYEQYF.

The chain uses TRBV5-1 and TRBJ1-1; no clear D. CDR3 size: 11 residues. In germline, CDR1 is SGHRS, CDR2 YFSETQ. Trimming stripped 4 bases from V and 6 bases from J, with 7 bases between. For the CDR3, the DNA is TGCGCCAGCAGCGTGGGCTCTGAAGCTTTCTTT. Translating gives CASSVGSEAFF.

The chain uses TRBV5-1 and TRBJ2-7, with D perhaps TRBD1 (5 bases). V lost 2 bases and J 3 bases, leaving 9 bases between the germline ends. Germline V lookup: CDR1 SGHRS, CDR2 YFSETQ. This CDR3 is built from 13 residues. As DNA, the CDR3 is TGCGCCAGCAGCTTTCAGGGTTTCTACGAGCAGTACTTC. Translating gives CASSFQGFYEQYF.

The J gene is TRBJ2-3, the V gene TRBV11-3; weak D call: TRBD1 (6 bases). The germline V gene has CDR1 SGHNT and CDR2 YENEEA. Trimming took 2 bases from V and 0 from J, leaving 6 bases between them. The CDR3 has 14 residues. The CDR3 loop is CASSLTGSTDTQYF. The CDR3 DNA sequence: TGTGCCAGCAGCTTAACAGGGAGCACAGATACGCAGTATTTT.

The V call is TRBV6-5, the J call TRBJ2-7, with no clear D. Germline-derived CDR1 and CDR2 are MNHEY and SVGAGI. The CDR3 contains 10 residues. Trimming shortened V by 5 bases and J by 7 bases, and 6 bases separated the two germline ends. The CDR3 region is CASSALEQYF. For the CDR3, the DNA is TGTGCCAGCAGTGCGCTAGAGCAGTACTTC.

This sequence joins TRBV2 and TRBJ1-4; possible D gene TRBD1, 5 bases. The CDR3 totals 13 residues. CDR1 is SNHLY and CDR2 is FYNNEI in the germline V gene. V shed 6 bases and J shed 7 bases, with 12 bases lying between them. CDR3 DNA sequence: TGTGCCAGCAGGGGGGACTTGCTTGAAAAACTGTTTTTT. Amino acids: CASRGDLLEKLFF.

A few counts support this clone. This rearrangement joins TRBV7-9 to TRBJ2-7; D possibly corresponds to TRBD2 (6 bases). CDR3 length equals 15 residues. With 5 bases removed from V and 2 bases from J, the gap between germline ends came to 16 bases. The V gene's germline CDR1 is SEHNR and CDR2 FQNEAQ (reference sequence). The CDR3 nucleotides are TGTGCCAGCAGCCACAAGTGGAGGGGCCCCTACGAGCAGTACTTC. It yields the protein CASSHKWRGPYEQYF.

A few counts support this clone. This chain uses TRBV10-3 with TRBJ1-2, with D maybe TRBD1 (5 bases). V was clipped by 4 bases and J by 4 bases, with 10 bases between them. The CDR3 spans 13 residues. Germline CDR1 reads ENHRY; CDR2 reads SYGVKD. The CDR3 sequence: CAISGGRVYGYTF. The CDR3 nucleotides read TGTGCCATCAGTGGGGGCAGGGTCTATGGCTACACCTTC.

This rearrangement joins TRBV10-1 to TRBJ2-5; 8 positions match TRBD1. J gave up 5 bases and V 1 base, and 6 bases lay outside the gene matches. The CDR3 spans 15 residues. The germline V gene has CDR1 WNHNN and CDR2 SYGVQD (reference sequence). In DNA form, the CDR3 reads TGCGCCAGCAGTGAGTTCCGGACAGGGCGGGAGACCCAGTACTTC. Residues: CASSEFRTGRETQYF.

CDR3 in DNA: TGTGCCAGCAGTTTAAGCGGGAGGAAGATTAGGGAGACCCAGTACTTC. Protein sequence: CASSLSGRKIRETQYF. The V and J genes are TRBV27 and TRBJ2-5, with 9 positions matching TRBD2. V dropped 2 bases and J dropped 5; count of bases not matched to a gene: 9. This CDR3 contains 16 residues. Germline loops: CDR1 MNHEY, CDR2 SMNVEV (reference sequence).